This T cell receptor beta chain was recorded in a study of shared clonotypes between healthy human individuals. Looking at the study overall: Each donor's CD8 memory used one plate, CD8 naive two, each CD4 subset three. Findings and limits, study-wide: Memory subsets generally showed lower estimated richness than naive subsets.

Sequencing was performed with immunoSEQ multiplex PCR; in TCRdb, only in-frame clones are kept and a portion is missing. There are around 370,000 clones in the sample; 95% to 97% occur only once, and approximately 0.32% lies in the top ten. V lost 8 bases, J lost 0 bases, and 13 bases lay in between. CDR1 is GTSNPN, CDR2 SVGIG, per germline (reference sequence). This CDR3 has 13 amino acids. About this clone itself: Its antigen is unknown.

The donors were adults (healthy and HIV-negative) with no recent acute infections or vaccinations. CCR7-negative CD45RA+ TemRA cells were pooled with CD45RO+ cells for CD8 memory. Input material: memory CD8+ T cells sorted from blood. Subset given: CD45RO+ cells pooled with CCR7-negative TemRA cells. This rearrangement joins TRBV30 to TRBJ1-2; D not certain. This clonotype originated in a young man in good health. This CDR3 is CAGLGRTNYGYTF. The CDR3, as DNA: TGTGCCGGCCTCGGACGTACTAACTATGGCTACACCTTC.